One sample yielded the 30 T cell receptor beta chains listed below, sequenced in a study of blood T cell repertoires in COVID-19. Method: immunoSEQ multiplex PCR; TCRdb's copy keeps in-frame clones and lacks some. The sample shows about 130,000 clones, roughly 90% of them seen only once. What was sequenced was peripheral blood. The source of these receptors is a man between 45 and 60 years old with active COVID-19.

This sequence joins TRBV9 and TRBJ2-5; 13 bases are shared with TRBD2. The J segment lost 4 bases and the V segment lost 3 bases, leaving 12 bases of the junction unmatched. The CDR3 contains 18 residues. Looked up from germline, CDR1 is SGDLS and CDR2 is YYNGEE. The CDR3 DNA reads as TGTGCCAGCAGCGCCCCCGGTGGACTAGCGGGGGTACGAGAGACCCAGTACTTC. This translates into CASSAPGGLAGVRETQYF.

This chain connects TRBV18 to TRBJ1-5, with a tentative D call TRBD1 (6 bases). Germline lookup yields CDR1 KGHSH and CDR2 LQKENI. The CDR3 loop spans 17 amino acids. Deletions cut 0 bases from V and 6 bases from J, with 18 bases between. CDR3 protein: CASSPPQGKVDGQPQHF. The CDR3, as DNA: TGTGCCAGCTCACCACCGCAGGGGAAGGTGGACGGTCAGCCCCAGCATTTT.

CDR3: CASSPGQGVVGAFF. DNA for the CDR3: TGTGCCAGCAGCCCGGGACAGGGGGTCGTCGGAGCTTTCTTT. This chain uses TRBV11-3 with TRBJ1-1; 11 nucleotides line up with TRBD1. The CDR3 is 14 amino acids. CDR1 is SGHNT, CDR2 YENEEA, per germline. With 5 bases clipped from V and 10 bases from J, the junction kept 9 bases outside the gene matches.

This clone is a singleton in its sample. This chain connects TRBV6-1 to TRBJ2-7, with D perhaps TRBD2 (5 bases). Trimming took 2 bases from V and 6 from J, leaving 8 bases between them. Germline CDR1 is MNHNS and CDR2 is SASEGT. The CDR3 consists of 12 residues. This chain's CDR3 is CASSETEGEQYV. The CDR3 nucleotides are TGTGCCAGCAGTGAAACAGAGGGCGAGCAGTACGTC.

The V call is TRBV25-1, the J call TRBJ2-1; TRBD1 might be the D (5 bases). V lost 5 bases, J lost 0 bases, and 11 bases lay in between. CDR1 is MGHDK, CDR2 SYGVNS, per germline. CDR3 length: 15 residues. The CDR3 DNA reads TGTGCCAGCAGTAGGGGATTGAGCTCCTACAATGAGCAGTTCTTC. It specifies CASSRGLSSYNEQFF.

CDR3 amino acids: CASCTVQEAEAFF. Here the CDR3 DNA reads TGTGCCAGCTGCACGGTTCAGGAGGCTGAAGCTTTCTTT. The chain couples TRBV2 to TRBJ1-1; D is unclear. The germline CDR1 and CDR2 sequences are SNHLY and FYNNEI. The ends were cut back, 8 bases at V and 6 bases at J, with 16 bases in the middle. The CDR3 sequence is 13 residues long. The whole variable domain, remainder taken from reference TRBV2 and TRBJ1-1, is EPEVTQTPSHQVTQMGQEVILRCVPISNHLYFYWYRQILGQKVEFLVSFYNNEISEKSEIFDDQFSVERPDGSNFTLKIRSTKLEDSAMYFCASCTVQEAEAFFGQGTRLTVV.

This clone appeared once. The CDR3 is CASSPRQGTGELFF. The CDR3 bases are TGTGCCAGCAGCCCCCGACAGGGGACCGGGGAGCTGTTTTTT. The J gene is TRBJ2-2, the V gene TRBV3-1 (or the pseudogene TRBV3-2), with TRBD1 matching over 8 bases. Germline CDR1 reads LGHDT; CDR2 reads YNNKEL (reference sequence). V shed 4 bases and J 5 bases; nucleotides not matched to a gene: 3. This CDR3 has 14 residues.

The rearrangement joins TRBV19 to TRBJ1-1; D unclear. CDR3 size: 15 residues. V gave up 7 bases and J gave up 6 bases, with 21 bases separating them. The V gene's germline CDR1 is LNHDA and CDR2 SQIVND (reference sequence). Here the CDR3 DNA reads TGTGCCAGTATCTTAATGGGGAGGCTAGTCCCTGAAGCTTTCTTT. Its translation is CASILMGRLVPEAFF.

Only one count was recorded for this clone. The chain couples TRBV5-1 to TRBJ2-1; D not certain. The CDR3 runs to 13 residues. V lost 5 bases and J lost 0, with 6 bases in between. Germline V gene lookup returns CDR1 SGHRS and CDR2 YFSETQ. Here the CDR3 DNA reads TGCGCCAGCAGACTCGACTCCTACAATGAGCAGTTCTTC. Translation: CASRLDSYNEQFF.

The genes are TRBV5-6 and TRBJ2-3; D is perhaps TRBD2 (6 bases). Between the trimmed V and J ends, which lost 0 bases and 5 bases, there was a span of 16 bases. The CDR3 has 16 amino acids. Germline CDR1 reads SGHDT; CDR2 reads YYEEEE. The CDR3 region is CASSLVGVLARDTQYF. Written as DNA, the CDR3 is TGTGCCAGCAGCTTGGTAGGTGTACTAGCCAGAGATACGCAGTATTTT.

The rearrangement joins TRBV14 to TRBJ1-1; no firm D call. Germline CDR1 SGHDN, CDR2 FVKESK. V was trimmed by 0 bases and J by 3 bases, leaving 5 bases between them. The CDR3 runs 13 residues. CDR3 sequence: CASSQDSYTEAFF. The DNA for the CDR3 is TGTGCCAGCAGCCAAGACAGTTACACTGAAGCTTTCTTT.

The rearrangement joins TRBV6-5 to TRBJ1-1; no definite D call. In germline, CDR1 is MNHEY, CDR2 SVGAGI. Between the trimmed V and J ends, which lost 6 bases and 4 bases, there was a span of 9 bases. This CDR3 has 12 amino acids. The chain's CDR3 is CASSSTGTEAFF. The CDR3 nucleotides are TGTGCCAGCAGCTCTACCGGCACTGAAGCTTTCTTT.

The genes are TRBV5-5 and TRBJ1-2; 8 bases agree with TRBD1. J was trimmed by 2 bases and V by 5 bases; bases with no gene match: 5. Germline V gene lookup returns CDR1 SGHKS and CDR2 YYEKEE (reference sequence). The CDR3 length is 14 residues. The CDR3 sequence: CASRRQGINYGYTF. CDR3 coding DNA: TGTGCCAGCAGACGACAGGGGATCAACTATGGCTACACCTTC.

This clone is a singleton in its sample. CDR3 region: CASSEGFSGNYNEQFF. Here the CDR3 DNA reads TGTGCCAGCAGTGAGGGGTTTAGCGGGAACTACAATGAGCAGTTCTTC. V gene TRBV6-4 combines with J gene TRBJ2-1; 8 positions match TRBD2. Losses at the gene ends were 3 bases for V and 3 bases for J; bases not matched to a gene: 7. Germline V gene data show CDR1 as MRHNA and CDR2 as SNTAGT. This CDR3 has 16 residues.

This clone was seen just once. CDR3 DNA sequence: TGTGCCAGCAGCTCGGACTCCCTGGGACTAGCGTTCGAGCAGTACGTC. This encodes CASSSDSLGLAFEQYV. The chain carries TRBV7-9 and TRBJ2-7, with 10 positions matching TRBD2. CDR1 and CDR2 (germline): SEHNR, FQNEAQ (reference sequence). Trimming cost V 4 bases and J 6 bases; bases outside gene matches: 12. The CDR3 runs to 16 residues.

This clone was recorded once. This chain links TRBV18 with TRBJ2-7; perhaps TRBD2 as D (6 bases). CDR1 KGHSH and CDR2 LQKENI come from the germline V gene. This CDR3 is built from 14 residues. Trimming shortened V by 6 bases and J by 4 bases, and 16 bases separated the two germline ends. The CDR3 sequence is CASSYDGRLYEQYF. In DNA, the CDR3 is TGTGCCAGCTCTTACGACGGGAGACTTTACGAGCAGTACTTC.

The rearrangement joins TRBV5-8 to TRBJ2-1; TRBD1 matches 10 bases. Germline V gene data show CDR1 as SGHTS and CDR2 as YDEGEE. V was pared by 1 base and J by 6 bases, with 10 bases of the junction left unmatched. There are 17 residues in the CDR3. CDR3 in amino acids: CASSLRDRGLGINEQFF. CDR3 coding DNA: TGTGCCAGCAGCTTGAGGGACAGGGGCTTGGGTATCAATGAGCAGTTCTTC.

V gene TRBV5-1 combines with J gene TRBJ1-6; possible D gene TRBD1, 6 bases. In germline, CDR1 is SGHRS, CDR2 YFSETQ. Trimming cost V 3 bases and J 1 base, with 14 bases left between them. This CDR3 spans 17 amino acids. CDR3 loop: CASSSTLQGSYNSPLHF. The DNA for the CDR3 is TGCGCCAGCAGCTCTACCCTACAGGGATCCTATAATTCACCCCTCCACTTT.

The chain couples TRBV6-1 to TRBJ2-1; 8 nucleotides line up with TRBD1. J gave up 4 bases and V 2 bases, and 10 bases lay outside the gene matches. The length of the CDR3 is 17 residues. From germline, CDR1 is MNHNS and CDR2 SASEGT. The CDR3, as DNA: TGTGCCAGCAGTGAATCAAAGGACAGGGTTAGGTACAATGAGCAGTTCTTC. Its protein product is CASSESKDRVRYNEQFF.

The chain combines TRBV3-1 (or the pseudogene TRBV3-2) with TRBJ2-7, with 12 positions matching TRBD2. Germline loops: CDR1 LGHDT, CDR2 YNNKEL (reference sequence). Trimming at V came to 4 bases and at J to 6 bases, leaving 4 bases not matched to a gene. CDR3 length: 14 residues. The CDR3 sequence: CASSRTTSGSEQYF. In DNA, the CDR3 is TGTGCCAGCAGCCGCACGACTAGCGGGAGCGAGCAGTACTTC.

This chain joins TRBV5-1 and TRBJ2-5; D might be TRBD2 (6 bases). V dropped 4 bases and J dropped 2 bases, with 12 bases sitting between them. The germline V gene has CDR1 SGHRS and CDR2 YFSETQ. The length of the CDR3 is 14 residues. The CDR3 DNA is TGCGCCAGCAGCCCGAGGACTAATCAAGAGACCCAGTACTTC. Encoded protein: CASSPRTNQETQYF.

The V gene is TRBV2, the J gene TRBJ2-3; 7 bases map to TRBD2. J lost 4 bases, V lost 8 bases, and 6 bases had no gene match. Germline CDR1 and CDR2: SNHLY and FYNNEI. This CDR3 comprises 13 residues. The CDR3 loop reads CASGGLVPDTQYF. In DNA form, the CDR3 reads TGTGCCAGCGGAGGACTAGTTCCAGATACGCAGTATTTT.

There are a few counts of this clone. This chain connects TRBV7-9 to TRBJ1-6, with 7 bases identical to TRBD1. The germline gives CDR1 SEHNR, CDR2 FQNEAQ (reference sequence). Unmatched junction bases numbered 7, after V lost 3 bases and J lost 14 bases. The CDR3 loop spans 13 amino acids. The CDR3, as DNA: TGTGCCAGCAGCTTGACAGGGTTGATATCCCTCCACTTT. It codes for CASSLTGLISLHF.

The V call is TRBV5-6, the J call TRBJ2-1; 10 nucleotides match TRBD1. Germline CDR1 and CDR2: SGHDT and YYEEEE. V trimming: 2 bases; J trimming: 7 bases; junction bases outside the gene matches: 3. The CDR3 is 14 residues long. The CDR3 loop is CASSLDRGLNEQFF. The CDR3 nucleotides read TGTGCCAGCAGCTTAGACAGGGGGCTGAATGAGCAGTTCTTC.

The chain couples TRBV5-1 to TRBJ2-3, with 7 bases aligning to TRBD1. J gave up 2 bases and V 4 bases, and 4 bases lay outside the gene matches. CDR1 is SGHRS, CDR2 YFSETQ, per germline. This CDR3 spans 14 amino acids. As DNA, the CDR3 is TGCGCCAGCAGCCCGGGACAGACCACAGATACGCAGTATTTT. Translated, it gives CASSPGQTTDTQYF.

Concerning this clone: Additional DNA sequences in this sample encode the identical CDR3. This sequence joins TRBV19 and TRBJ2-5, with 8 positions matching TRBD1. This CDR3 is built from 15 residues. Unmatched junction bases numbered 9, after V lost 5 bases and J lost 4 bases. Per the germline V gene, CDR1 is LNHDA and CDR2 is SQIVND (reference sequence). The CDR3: CASSPGTGGGETQYF. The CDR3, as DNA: TGTGCCAGTAGTCCCGGGACAGGCGGAGGAGAGACCCAGTACTTC.

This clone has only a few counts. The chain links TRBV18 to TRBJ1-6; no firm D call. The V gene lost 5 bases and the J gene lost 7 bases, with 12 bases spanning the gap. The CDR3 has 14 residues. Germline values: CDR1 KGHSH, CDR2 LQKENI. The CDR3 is CASSSAARNSPLHF. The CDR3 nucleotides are TGTGCCAGCTCATCGGCAGCGAGAAATTCACCCCTCCACTTT.

CDR3 nucleotides: TGTGCCAGCAGTGAGGGCGAGAACACTGAAGCTTTCTTT. Translated, it gives CASSEGENTEAFF. The genes are TRBV25-1 and TRBJ1-1; D is unclear. The V gene's germline CDR1 is MGHDK and CDR2 SYGVNS. V lost 3 bases, J lost 1 base, and 6 bases lay in between. This CDR3 is built from 13 residues. The full variable domain, rest sourced from reference TRBV25-1 and TRBJ1-1, is EADIYQTPRYLVIGTGKKITLECSQTMGHDKMYWYQQDPGMELHLIHYSYGVNSTEKGDLSSESTVSRIRTEHFPLTLESARPSHTSQYLCASSEGENTEAFFGQGTRLTVV.

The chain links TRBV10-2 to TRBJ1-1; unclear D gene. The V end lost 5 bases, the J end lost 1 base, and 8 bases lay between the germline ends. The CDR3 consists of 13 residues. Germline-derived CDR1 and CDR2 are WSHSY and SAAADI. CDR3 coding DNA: TGCGCCAGCAGTAGAGAGAAGAACACTGAAGCTTTCTTT. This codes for CASSREKNTEAFF.

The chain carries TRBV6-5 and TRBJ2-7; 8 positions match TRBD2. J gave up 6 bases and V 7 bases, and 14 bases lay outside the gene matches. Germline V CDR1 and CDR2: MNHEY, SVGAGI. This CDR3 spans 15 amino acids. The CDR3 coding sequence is TGTGCCAGCATTCTCGTAGCGGGATCCCGGAGCGAGCAGTACGTC. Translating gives CASILVAGSRSEQYV.